This T cell receptor beta chain was profiled in a study of T-cell memory formation after mild COVID-19. Study-wide findings and caveats: Cross-reactive memory apparently joined, as some responding clones appeared in pre-infection memory.

As regards this clonotype: The target antigen is unknown.

TCRdb reprocessed the 5' RACE reads via MiXCR and lists one record per CDR3 protein. The sample consists of hundreds of thousands of distinct CDR3 sequences, roughly 24% of them appearing once. The receptor was isolated from an adult woman who had mild COVID-19 (a few samples of this study predate the infection). Cell type and time point are not known. Sequencing used PBMCs or a T cell subset sorted from them (not recorded which).

CDR3 residues: CASSLDTGTGELFF. The CDR3 bases are TGTGCCAGCAGCTTAGATACGGGAACCGGGGAGCTGTTTTTT. This chain uses TRBV7-9 with TRBJ2-2; the D gene is possibly TRBD2 (5 bases). In germline, CDR1 is SEHNR, CDR2 FQNEAQ (reference sequence). The CDR3 has 14 amino acids. The V gene lost 1 base and the J gene lost 5 bases, with 8 bases spanning the gap.